This T cell receptor (beta chain) appears in the sequencing data of a study of tumor and adjacent non-tumor tissue in lung cancer (dated by TCRdb to the late 2010s). Looking at the study overall: The cohort included about a dozen adenocarcinoma, 2 squamous cell carcinoma and 1 small cell lung cancer patients. Ages among the 15 or so patients ranged from about 31 to 85 years, there were approximately 10 men and 5 women, and disease was at TNM stage I to III. Sequencing generated a total of 130,000,000 or so productive TCRbeta reads, averaging around 4.3 million reads per sample. Using bulk TCRbeta repertoires from roughly 14 lung cancer patients, the study set lung tumor tissue side by side with matched distant non-tumor lung tissue. TCRbeta CDR3 sequencing was performed on under 35 paired specimens, with one tumor sample and one normal lung sample collected per patient. Overall results and qualifications from the work: Because peripheral blood was not sequenced, the blood TCRbeta repertoires of the lung cancer patients in the study went unexamined. Only 15 or so patients were included in the cohort, and the need for larger samples and more detailed clinical data was noted by the authors. Tumor tissue showed significantly higher TCR diversity (inverse Simpson) than normal lung tissue, at around 450 vs 150 (P = 0.0075, Mann-Whitney U test). Younger patients had significantly higher TCR diversity, and higher tumor TCR diversity was associated with shorter overall and disease-free survival. The sequencing platform is not named in the methods, and unique molecular identifiers are not mentioned. In normal lung, the top 100 clones accounted for a significantly larger cumulative share of the repertoire than in tumor tissue.

There are 15 amino acids in the CDR3, from cysteine to phenylalanine inclusive. Only the CDR3 DNA is retained, 45 bases long and in frame from the first base. CDR1 is given as SGHRS and CDR2 as YFSETQ, both from the germline V gene. The V and J ends are trimmed by 3 bases and 5 bases, leaving 14 bases between them. Library prep was done by multiplex PCR. Data came from an Illumina HiSeq 2500. TCRbeta libraries were constructed through three rounds of nested PCR with primers (Table S4) according to protocols modified from ARM-PCR. Before sequencing, PCR products of 200-500 bp were cut from the gel and purified using the QIAquick gel extraction kit. Turning to the authors' computational methods: Reads were cleaned with Trimmomatic, merged with FLASH into complete CDR3 sequences, and assigned to V(D)J germline segments with MiTCR. Clonal diversity was calculated as the inverse Simpson's index using VDJtools. In-frame sequences lacking a premature stop codon were counted as productive reads. TCRdb reprocessed the public reads (quality trimming at Q25 with fastp, clone calling with MiXCR) and kept in-frame beta chains. Every CDR3 protein is listed once, alongside the most common genes and DNA of its rows. These V and J calls derive from TCRdb rather than the authors' analysis. This sample gives 89,000 or so distinct CDR3 sequences in total; approximately 57% of them show up just once. The top ten clones comprise approximately 15% of the sample.

Comment on this clonotype: Its cognate antigen has yet to be identified. Base qualities are not at hand, and no much larger clone is one base apart.

RNA was isolated from bulk, unsorted tissue, and RNA quality was assessed with a NanoDrop ND-1000 and an Agilent 2100. Newly diagnosed lung cancer patients without prior chemotherapy who had been admitted for thoracic surgery in China between August and November 2014 were enrolled as donors. Anyone who had undergone radiotherapy or chemotherapy before, or who had another cancer at the same time, was left out of the study. Pieces of surgical tissue measuring about 1-2.3 cm3 were kept in RNAlater solution and held at -80 degrees C until needed. The chain was built from TRBV5-1 and TRBJ2-2; TRBD1 is perhaps the D gene, given 5 matching bases. The receptor was derived from a man in his sixties or seventies with non-small cell lung cancer. Sequencing was carried out using lung tumor tissue. The CDR3 here reads CASSSRVDSTGELFF. The DNA is TGCGCCAGCAGCTCTAGGGTCGACAGTACCGGGGAGCTGTTTTTT.